These T cell receptor beta chains were read from a single sample in a study of T cells after yellow fever vaccination. TCRdb passed the 5' RACE reads through MiXCR, listing each CDR3 protein once. The table shows about 340,000 distinct CDR3 sequences, with roughly 4% occurring only once. This material consisted of PBMCs, taken 5 days after the yellow fever booster vaccination. The receptors originated from a young man who received the YFV17D yellow fever vaccine. Each CDR3 is given with its conserved first and last residue. Fields, in order: clone size, D gene, J gene, V gene, CDR3 protein, CDR3 DNA. The D gene is left open where the match is weak. Where a row states a size, it is once, few, many or the class of an expanded clone; other rows omit it.

clone size: few
D gene: .
J gene: TRBJ2-6
V gene: TRBV4-3
CDR3 protein: CASSQLRGLDGANVLTF
CDR3 DNA: TGCGCCAGCAGCCAACTCAGGGGCCTAGACGGGGCCAACGTCCTGACTTTC

clone size: many
D gene: TRBD2
J gene: TRBJ2-3
V gene: TRBV29-1
CDR3 protein: CSIGLAGQADTQYF
CDR3 DNA: TGCAGCATCGGACTAGCGGGGCAGGCAGATACGCAGTATTTT

clone size: .
D gene: TRBD2
J gene: TRBJ2-3
V gene: TRBV6-5
CDR3 protein: CASSYSTLAADTQYF
CDR3 DNA: TGTGCCAGCAGTTACTCGACTCTAGCGGCAGATACGCAGTATTTT

clone size: .
D gene: TRBD1
J gene: TRBJ1-5
V gene: TRBV9
CDR3 protein: CASSPGTGASNQPQHF
CDR3 DNA: TGTGCCAGCAGCCCCGGGACAGGAGCTAGCAATCAGCCCCAGCATTTT

clone size: .
D gene: .
J gene: TRBJ1-6
V gene: TRBV6-2/TRBV6-3
CDR3 protein: CASRDRWPLHF
CDR3 DNA: TGTGCCAGCAGAGACAGATGGCCCCTCCACTTT

clone size: many
D gene: TRBD1
J gene: TRBJ1-2
V gene: TRBV24-1
CDR3 protein: CATGPRRNLWDRGSPYGYTF
CDR3 DNA: TGTGCCACCGGCCCCCGTCGCAACCTATGGGACAGGGGATCCCCCTATGGCTACACCTTC

clone size: .
D gene: .
J gene: TRBJ2-7
V gene: TRBV6-4
CDR3 protein: CASSDSRLLNEQYF
CDR3 DNA: TGTGCCAGCAGTGACTCGCGACTGCTTAATGAGCAGTACTTC

clone size: .
D gene: .
J gene: TRBJ2-7
V gene: TRBV18
CDR3 protein: CASSPARTYEQYF
CDR3 DNA: TGTGCCAGCTCACCAGCCAGAACCTACGAGCAGTACTTC

clone size: .
D gene: .
J gene: TRBJ2-1
V gene: TRBV28
CDR3 protein: CAFPECTYNEQFF
CDR3 DNA: TGTGCCTTCCCCGAGTGTACCTACAATGAGCAGTTCTTC

clone size: few
D gene: .
J gene: TRBJ1-1
V gene: TRBV2
CDR3 protein: CASSSAGAPTEAFF
CDR3 DNA: TGTGCCAGCAGCTCAGCGGGGGCGCCCACTGAAGCTTTCTTT

clone size: few
D gene: .
J gene: TRBJ2-1
V gene: TRBV27
CDR3 protein: CASSPQGPEVEQFF
CDR3 DNA: TGTGCCAGCAGTCCACAGGGCCCCGAGGTTGAGCAGTTCTTC

clone size: few
D gene: .
J gene: TRBJ1-6
V gene: TRBV6-5
CDR3 protein: CASTGWVVGNSPLHF
CDR3 DNA: TGTGCCAGCACGGGGTGGGTCGTCGGGAATTCACCCCTCCACTTT

clone size: many
D gene: .
J gene: TRBJ1-6
V gene: TRBV7-2
CDR3 protein: CASSVTGYRHSPLHF
CDR3 DNA: TGTGCCAGCAGCGTAACAGGGTATCGGCATTCACCCCTCCACTTT

clone size: .
D gene: TRBD1
J gene: TRBJ1-2
V gene: TRBV6-5
CDR3 protein: CASSYRTGDVGYTF
CDR3 DNA: TGTGCCAGCAGTTACCGGACAGGGGACGTAGGCTACACCTTC

clone size: .
D gene: .
J gene: TRBJ1-6
V gene: TRBV7-9
CDR3 protein: CASSHVLGGDSPLHF
CDR3 DNA: TGTGCCAGCAGCCATGTCCTGGGAGGGGATTCACCCCTCCACTTT

clone size: .
D gene: TRBD1
J gene: TRBJ1-1
V gene: TRBV5-4
CDR3 protein: CASSYIHYRGTEAFF
CDR3 DNA: TGTGCCAGCAGCTATATTCACTACAGGGGGACTGAAGCTTTCTTT

clone size: many
D gene: TRBD1
J gene: TRBJ2-1
V gene: TRBV6-5
CDR3 protein: CASRTQGASVGVQFF
CDR3 DNA: TGTGCCAGCAGAACACAGGGGGCGTCAGTTGGGGTGCAGTTCTTC

clone size: .
D gene: .
J gene: TRBJ1-5
V gene: TRBV24-1
CDR3 protein: CATSGITSNQPQHF
CDR3 DNA: TGTGCCACCAGCGGAATCACCAGCAATCAGCCCCAGCATTTT

clone size: many
D gene: .
J gene: TRBJ2-7
V gene: TRBV9
CDR3 protein: CASSVDPGGTYEQYF
CDR3 DNA: TGTGCCAGCAGCGTAGACCCGGGCGGAACCTACGAGCAGTACTTC

clone size: .
D gene: .
J gene: TRBJ1-1
V gene: TRBV7-2
CDR3 protein: CASSLVGITNTEAFF
CDR3 DNA: TGTGCCAGCAGCTTAGTGGGGATTACGAACACTGAAGCTTTCTTT

clone size: .
D gene: .
J gene: TRBJ2-3
V gene: TRBV7-8
CDR3 protein: CASSLETPYLITDTQYF
CDR3 DNA: TGTGCCAGCAGCTTAGAAACACCTTACCTTATCACAGATACGCAGTATTTT

clone size: few
D gene: .
J gene: TRBJ2-3
V gene: TRBV6-5
CDR3 protein: CASSLSGMNTDTQYF
CDR3 DNA: TGTGCCAGCAGTCTGTCAGGGATGAACACAGATACGCAGTATTTT

clone size: .
D gene: TRBD2
J gene: TRBJ2-5
V gene: TRBV5-1
CDR3 protein: CASSLAPYWASGIRETQYF
CDR3 DNA: TGCGCCAGCAGCTTGGCCCCTTATTGGGCTAGCGGAATTAGGGAGACCCAGTACTTC

clone size: many
D gene: .
J gene: TRBJ2-7
V gene: TRBV5-1
CDR3 protein: CASSFGRGYEQYF
CDR3 DNA: TGCGCCAGCAGCTTTGGCAGGGGATACGAGCAGTACTTC

clone size: few
D gene: .
J gene: TRBJ2-2
V gene: TRBV6-6
CDR3 protein: CASSLLGAGARELFF
CDR3 DNA: TGTGCCAGCAGTCTCTTGGGGGCTGGAGCCCGGGAGCTGTTTTTT

clone size: .
D gene: .
J gene: TRBJ2-1
V gene: TRBV7-2
CDR3 protein: CASSLAVLGGLGGGHEQFF
CDR3 DNA: TGTGCCAGCAGCTTAGCGGTCCTAGGGGGCTTGGGAGGGGGTCATGAGCAGTTCTTC

clone size: few
D gene: .
J gene: TRBJ2-6
V gene: TRBV5-1
CDR3 protein: CASTLNRATHSGANVLTF
CDR3 DNA: TGCGCCAGCACCCTTAACAGGGCTACGCACTCTGGGGCCAACGTCCTGACTTTC

clone size: many
D gene: .
J gene: TRBJ2-3
V gene: TRBV30
CDR3 protein: CAWSVSHGRVSTDTQYF
CDR3 DNA: TGTGCCTGGAGTGTATCCCACGGCAGGGTCAGCACAGATACGCAGTATTTT

clone size: many
D gene: TRBD2
J gene: TRBJ2-1
V gene: TRBV20-1
CDR3 protein: CSATGTSVYNEQFF
CDR3 DNA: TGCAGTGCGACCGGGACTAGCGTATACAATGAGCAGTTCTTC

clone size: few
D gene: TRBD2
J gene: TRBJ2-7
V gene: TRBV4-2
CDR3 protein: CASSHTRGSSYEQYF
CDR3 DNA: TGTGCCAGCAGCCACACGCGGGGGAGCTCCTACGAGCAGTACTTC

clone size: once
D gene: .
J gene: TRBJ1-5
V gene: TRBV9
CDR3 protein: CASSVDWGGNQPQHF
CDR3 DNA: TGTGCCAGCAGCGTAGACTGGGGAGGCAATCAGCCCCAGCATTTT

clone size: .
D gene: .
J gene: TRBJ2-7
V gene: TRBV12-3/TRBV12-4
CDR3 protein: CASSLTLYEQYF
CDR3 DNA: TGTGCCAGCAGTTTAACTCTCTACGAGCAGTACTTC

clone size: many
D gene: TRBD2
J gene: TRBJ2-5
V gene: TRBV2
CDR3 protein: CASSEGSGGETQYF
CDR3 DNA: TGTGCCAGCAGTGAAGGGAGCGGGGGTGAGACCCAGTACTTC

clone size: .
D gene: .
J gene: TRBJ2-5
V gene: TRBV11-2
CDR3 protein: CASSLGVAVQETQYF
CDR3 DNA: TGTGCCAGCAGCTTAGGGGTGGCGGTCCAAGAGACCCAGTACTTC

clone size: .
D gene: .
J gene: TRBJ1-4
V gene: TRBV6-6
CDR3 protein: CASSYSGATNEKLFF
CDR3 DNA: TGTGCCAGCAGTTACTCGGGGGCCACTAATGAAAAACTGTTTTTT

clone size: many
D gene: TRBD2
J gene: TRBJ2-1
V gene: TRBV7-8
CDR3 protein: CASSAAGTSSYNEQFF
CDR3 DNA: TGTGCCAGCAGCGCCGCGGGGACTAGCTCCTACAATGAGCAGTTCTTC

clone size: many
D gene: .
J gene: TRBJ2-3
V gene: TRBV7-3
CDR3 protein: CASSSTHGGPSTDTQYF
CDR3 DNA: TGTGCCAGCAGCTCCACCCACGGGGGGCCGAGCACAGATACGCAGTATTTT

clone size: few
D gene: .
J gene: TRBJ2-3
V gene: TRBV5-6
CDR3 protein: CASSFGTAGDTQYF
CDR3 DNA: TGTGCCAGCAGCTTCGGGACGGCGGGGGATACGCAGTATTTT